This T cell receptor beta chain was identified in a study of CD8 T cells in ankylosing spondylitis. TCRdb reprocessed the 5' RACE reads with MiXCR, giving one entry per CDR3 protein. The sample carries around 30,000 distinct CDR3 sequences, about 5.2% recorded once. This clonotype has a count of ten or more. V trimming: 0 bases; J trimming: 2 bases; junction bases outside the gene matches: 1. CDR3 length: 14 residues. Germline lookup yields CDR1 SGDLS and CDR2 YYNGEE. Sequences were obtained from blood, either unsorted or a sorted T cell fraction (not recorded which). The V call is TRBV9, the J call TRBJ2-7; 8 bases align to TRBD2. This TCR derives from a female donor with ankylosing spondylitis or in good health (not recorded which). The CDR3 loop is CASSVAAGAYEQYF. The CDR3 DNA reads as TGTGCCAGCAGCGTAGCAGCGGGGGCCTACGAGCAGTACTTC.